This TCR beta chain was recorded in a study of OX40 agonist ivuxolimab in advanced cancers. The table came from immunoSEQ multiplex PCR; TCRdb's copy has only in-frame clones and leaves some out. The sample includes tens of thousands of clones, roughly 84% of them seen just once. Patients who had autoimmune disease history or got systemic immunosuppression were left out. From germline, CDR1 is SGDLS and CDR2 YYNGEE. V gave up 4 bases and J gave up 4 bases; unmatched junction bases: 4. The CDR3 consists of 13 residues. The TCR was taken from an adult with an advanced solid tumor such as melanoma, head and neck, liver or kidney cancer. Sequences were derived from CD4+ or CD8+ T cells sorted from blood, sampled in a trial of the OX40 agonist ivuxolimab. The V call is TRBV9, the J call TRBJ1-2; TRBD1 matches at 7 bases. In nucleotides, the CDR3 is TGTGCCAGCAGCACACAGGGGACCTATGGCTACACCTTC. Protein: CASSTQGTYGYTF.